A selection of T cell receptor beta chains follows, all from one sample in a study of CD8 T cells in Susac syndrome. TCRdb reprocessed the immunoSEQ multiplex PCR reads with MiXCR, giving one entry per CDR3 protein. The sample records about 200,000 distinct CDR3 sequences, more than 90% being singletons. Material for sequencing was CD4+ T cells from PBMCs. Receptors were obtained from a human donor with multiple sclerosis. The conserved cysteine and the conserved F or W are not part of the CDR3 here.

j_call	v_call	cdr3_aa
TRBJ1-2	TRBV12-3/TRBV12-4	ASCWPAGGYYGYT
TRBJ1-5	TRBV29-1	SVLGQYNQPQH
TRBJ2-6	TRBV2	ASKKESSGANVLT
TRBJ2-3	TRBV29-1	SARRVETDTQY
TRBJ1-5	TRBV15	ATSREHIVRGNQPQH
TRBJ2-3	TRBV20-1	SARDLGSTDTQY
TRBJ2-7	TRBV6-5	ASSYSHWGTGRVYEQY
TRBJ1-2	TRBV9	ASGEDGYT
TRBJ2-3	TRBV28	ASSVSLAQDTQY
TRBJ2-1	TRBV3-1	ASSLSNRGNEQF
TRBJ2-3	TRBV27	ASSSGHTQY
TRBJ2-7	TRBV12-3/TRBV12-4	ASSPRRYEQY
TRBJ1-2	TRBV20-1	SARAANYGYT
TRBJ1-5	TRBV19	ASSIGPGNQPQH
TRBJ1-1	TRBV20-1	SGDSPGGAF
TRBJ2-6	TRBV12-3/TRBV12-4	ASRVGVSGANVLT
TRBJ1-1	TRBV12-3/TRBV12-4	ASSWTGIATEAF
TRBJ2-7	TRBV3-1	ASSQSEGTWYEQY
TRBJ2-7	TRBV7-9	ASSLSDYEQY
TRBJ2-7	TRBV5-1	ASRETVDHEQY
TRBJ2-5	TRBV24-1	ATSEGQTIQY
TRBJ1-4	TRBV19	ATRDRGSGNEKLF
TRBJ1-1	TRBV23-1	ASSRGRRNTEAF
TRBJ2-7	TRBV29-1	SVSQTGGDEQY
TRBJ2-3	TRBV30	AWSVWGATTDTQY
TRBJ2-7	TRBV27	ASSPTGYSYEQY
TRBJ1-2	TRBV12-3/TRBV12-4	ASSFGGVDYGYT
TRBJ2-1	TRBV14	ASSQPPAWGDEQF
TRBJ2-1	TRBV14	ASSHHPGGGNDEQF
TRBJ1-5	TRBV20-1	SARDPGAQPQH
TRBJ2-7	TRBV12-3/TRBV12-4	ASSLRQYEQY
TRBJ2-7	TRBV7-2	ASSTRAGEQY
TRBJ1-5	TRBV20-1	SAENTGGNRNQPQH
TRBJ2-2	TRBV18	ASSQTSSGGGELF
TRBJ1-6	TRBV7-2	ASSPQVDSPLH
TRBJ2-7	TRBV20-1	SGREVGREQY
TRBJ1-1	TRBV5-4	ASSVTGVSGAF
TRBJ1-2	TRBV15	ATSRQGLDGYT
TRBJ2-1	TRBV5-1	ASSFRTSGSNEQF
TRBJ1-1	TRBV30	AWSWTGILTEAF